This note documents a single T cell receptor (beta chain) sequence. The source of the sample is a study of regulatory T cells in long-lasting Graves disease. Documented time point: persistent/refractory GD, antithyroid drugs over 5 years with positive TRAb. PBMCs provided the RNA from which the TCR library was made. Peripheral blood, 7.5 to 9 milliliters of it, was drawn into EDTA tubes. The CDR3 consists of 12 residues. V lost 2 bases and J 8 bases, leaving 10 bases between the germline ends. CDR1 SGHRS and CDR2 YFSETQ come from the germline V gene. CDR3-region Arm-PCR and iRepertoire HTBI primers produced the TCR beta libraries. TCRdb re-analysed the multiplex PCR reads in MiXCR, keeping a single row per CDR3 protein. The repertoire holds 600,000 to 800,000 distinct CDR3 sequences, around 30% seen once, with 42% in the top ten.

This clonotype was obtained from a female donor with Graves disease. The input for sequencing was peripheral blood mononuclear cells (PBMCs), taken when the disease was refractory, from a patient treated with antithyroid drugs. This chain joins TRBV5-1 and TRBJ1-2; TRBD1 is a possible D gene (5 bases). The CDR3 loop reads CASSFMAGGYTF. CDR3 sequence (DNA): TGCGCCAGCAGCTTTATGGCAGGGGGCTACACCTTC.